The following is a T cell receptor beta chain sequence with its context. This clonotype was seen a few times. Its antigen target is currently unknown. Base qualities are not recorded, but no much larger clone differs from it by a single base. Library construction relied on 5' RACE. Sequencing instrument: Illumina HiSeq 2500. A second roughly 6 to 12 cycle PCR used a sample-barcoded 5' primer and a J-beta primer mix. Each TCR beta cDNA molecule received a unique molecular identifier from a template-switch 5' adaptor carrying 12 random nucleotides. Each sample yielded at least 3 million CDR3-containing paired-end reads. The Mint cDNA synthesis kit, primed by a TRBC-specific oligonucleotide, was used to synthesize first-strand cDNA from all RNA. Following uracil-DNA glycosylase treatment, a first 18-cycle PCR with universal primers M1SS and BC2_uni_R was performed on all cDNA. Concerning the study's data processing: Each sample was normalized by randomly selecting 1 million high-quality reads, each carrying a distinct molecular identifier. Reads sharing molecular identifiers were discarded rather than binned into consensus sequences. CDR3 identification, clonotype clustering and error correction used MiTCR with a Q25 quality threshold and the strictest error-elimination algorithm. A nonparametric unseen species model using Euler transformation provided a lower-bound estimate of total TCR beta diversity. Using fastp at Q25 and MiXCR, TCRdb reprocessed the public reads and kept productive beta chains. Identical CDR3 protein sequences are pooled into one entry, listed with their most common genes and DNA. It is TCRdb's table, rather than the study itself, that gives the V and J calls and clone size. A total of some 730,000 distinct CDR3 sequences appear in this sample, 22% of them only once. The top ten constitute roughly 22% of the sample.

Donors were 39 systemically healthy Caucasian individuals from Russia aged 6 to 90 years. Around 9.7 milliliters of peripheral blood were collected from each donor into EDTA-treated Vacutainer tubes. Ficoll-Paque density-gradient centrifugation was used to isolate PBMCs, with at least 6.5 million obtained per sample. Total RNA, at least 6 micrograms per sample, was extracted from PBMCs with Trizol reagent. Naive CD45RAhigh/CD27high T cell percentages were measured by flow cytometry on a PBMC aliquot from every donor. The CDR3 numbers 15 residues from cysteine through phenylalanine. This entry keeps only the CDR3 DNA: 45 bases, framed from base 1. The germline V gene (reference sequence) yields SGHAT for CDR1 and FQDESV for CDR2. At the junction V is shortened by 3 bases and J by 5 bases, with 15 bases in between. These data are taken from a study of blood T cells in healthy people across ages (dated by TCRdb to about 2015). With regard to the full study: In model experiments, template switching captured roughly one uniquely barcoded TCR beta cDNA molecule for every two T cells. Age-related changes in TCR beta repertoire diversity were measured in the study by deep sequencing normalized with unique cDNA molecular identifiers. The donors were divided into four age groups: young (average approximately 17 years), middle-aged (around 37), aged (roughly 66) and long-lived (about 90). To avoid experimental bias, donors of different ages were distributed randomly across sequencing lanes. For two donors (one aged 18 to 30 and one aged 80 or older), the study analyzed two additional independent replicas of 1 million unique cDNA reads from the same blood draw. The investigation overall reported the following: Total diversity estimates from one million sequenced T cells were considered lower bounds and underestimates. Bulk unsorted PBMC profiling prevented conclusive comparison of naive and antigen-experienced compartments. Compared with the aged group, the long-lived group had more naive CD4+ T cells, fewer expanded clones and increased TCR diversity, suggesting age selection. As age increased, observed TCR beta diversity per million T cells dropped in a roughly linear way, and a significant reduction was already evident by age about 40. Because the CMV infection status of the donors was unknown, age-related changes in expanded clonotypes may potentially have been confounded. A strong correlation was found between observed TCR beta diversity and the percentage of naive T cells measured by flow cytometry.

The chain was built from TRBV11-1 and TRBJ2-3; TRBD2 is a weak D gene call, 6 bases matching. The receptor was derived from a man between 65 and 85 years old in good health. Sequenced material: blood. In nucleotide form, the sequence is TGTGCCAGCAGCTTCCTGGGAGGAGTTCGAGATACGCAGTATTTT. It encodes CASSFLGGVRDTQYF.